The 5 T cell receptor beta chains reported below all come from one sample, sequenced in a study of cytomegalovirus exposure and HLA in healthy donors. The PCR employed 60 Vbeta primers together with 13 Jbeta primers. Clones were read by immunoSEQ multiplex PCR, and TCRdb kept only the in-frame ones, dropping some. The data hold tens of thousands of clones, with over 70% observed a single time. Sequencing was done on a sample of PBMCs. The receptors originated from a young man in good health and CMV-seronegative.

The chain carries TRBV6-6 and TRBJ1-6; D perhaps matches TRBD1 (6 bases). Trimming cost V 2 bases and J 1 base, with 9 bases left between them. CDR3 length: 16 amino acids. CDR1 is MNHNY and CDR2 is SVGAGI in the germline V gene (reference sequence). Written as DNA, the CDR3 is TGTGCCAGCAGTTACGGGACATCTTCCTATAATTCACCCCTCCACTTT. Translation gives CASSYGTSSYNSPLHF.

J is TRBJ1-2 and V is TRBV28, with 7 bases matching TRBD1. Germline trimming cut 2 bases from V and 7 bases from J; bases unmatched to any gene: 10. The CDR3 length is 15 residues. Germline CDR1 MDHEN, CDR2 SYDVKM. The CDR3 here is CASSLITQGGSGYTF. DNA of the CDR3: TGTGCCAGCAGTTTAATCACCCAGGGGGGTTCTGGCTACACCTTC.

Regarding this clone: The junction shows a germline mismatch at one end, possibly a read error. This chain uses TRBV15 with TRBJ1-5, with D unresolved. The CDR3 spans 15 residues. From germline, CDR1 is LNHNV and CDR2 YYDKDF (reference sequence). This CDR3 reads CASSVEQYSNQPQHF. The DNA for the CDR3 is TGTGCCAGCAGCGTGGAACAGTATAGCAATCAGCCCCAGCATTTT. Together with reference TRBV15 and TRBJ1-5, the CDR3 gives the full variable domain: DAMVIQNPRYQVTQFGKPVTLSCSQTLNHNVMYWYQQKSSQAPKLLFHYYDKDFNNEADTPDNFQSRRPNTSFCFLDIRSPGLGDTAMYLCASSVEQYSNQPQHFGDGTRLSIL.

As DNA, the CDR3 is TGTGCCAGCAGCTTATACGGTGAGCAGTTCTTC. Its translation: CASSLYGEQFF. This chain joins TRBV13 and TRBJ2-1; the D is unclear. The length of the CDR3 is 11 residues. Germline V CDR1 and CDR2: PRHDT, FYEKMQ (reference sequence). The V and J ends lost 2 bases and 9 bases respectively, with 5 bases between them.

The rearrangement uses TRBV18 and TRBJ1-1; maybe TRBD1 (5 bases). Germline assignment: CDR1 KGHSH and CDR2 LQKENI. This CDR3 is 13 amino acids long. Deletions cut 8 bases from V and 0 bases from J, with 10 bases between. CDR3 nucleotide sequence: TGTGCCAGCAGGCAAGGGGTGAACACTGAAGCTTTCTTT. Its translation: CASRQGVNTEAFF.